This T cell receptor beta chain was observed in a study of monozygotic twins with cystic fibrosis. Whole-study results and caveats: Unrelated CF individuals shared fewer identical clonotypes than monozygotic CF twins.

As regards this clone: Its antigen is not known.

V gave up 7 bases and J gave up 6 bases, with 9 bases separating them. This CDR3 has 11 residues. Germline lookup yields CDR1 SNHLY and CDR2 FYNNEI. Data came from immunoSEQ multiplex PCR; TCRdb stores just in-frame clones and leaves some out. The sample has 11,000 to 15,000 clones; about 85% are singletons. The source is a boy aged 5-17 years with cystic fibrosis. The sequenced sample consisted of blood. The rearrangement links TRBV2 to TRBJ1-1; no reliable D call. CDR3 amino acids: CASTGEAEAFF. The CDR3, as DNA: TGTGCCAGCACAGGCGAGGCTGAAGCTTTCTTT.